Below, 28 T cell receptor beta chains from the same sample are listed, as sequenced in a study of radiotherapy plus CTLA-4 blockade in lung cancer. The protocol was immunoSEQ multiplex PCR, while the TCRdb copy is restricted to in-frame clones and leaves out a portion. Of about 120,000 clones in the sample, approximately 90% were seen once. Sequencing used peripheral blood, obtained from a patient treated with radiotherapy plus ipilimumab. These receptors all stem from a human donor with non-small cell lung cancer that progressed on radiotherapy plus ipilimumab.

The V gene is TRBV5-1, the J gene TRBJ2-1; no reliable D call. The CDR3 consists of 14 residues. Per the germline V gene, CDR1 is SGHRS and CDR2 is YFSETQ. V was cut by 0 bases and J by 3 bases, with 7 bases left in between. DNA for the CDR3: TGCGCCAGCAGCTTGGACAGAAGCTACAATGAGCAGTTCTTC. Its protein product is CASSLDRSYNEQFF.

The chain uses TRBV6-6 and TRBJ2-2, with 8 positions matching TRBD2. From germline, CDR1 is MNHNY and CDR2 SVGAGI (reference sequence). J gave up 9 bases and V 6 bases, and 6 bases lay outside the gene matches. This CDR3 comprises 13 residues. Here the CDR3 DNA reads TGTGCCAGCAGCCCCCTAGCGGGCTGGGAGCTGTTTTTT. It specifies CASSPLAGWELFF.

The V and J genes are TRBV10-3 and TRBJ1-2; possibly TRBD1 for D (5 bases). Germline loops: CDR1 ENHRY, CDR2 SYGVKD. There are 15 residues in the CDR3. Trimming shortened V by 6 bases and J by 2 bases, and 16 bases separated the two germline ends. CDR3 in amino acids: CAISGGGRVNYGYTF. CDR3 nucleotides: TGTGCCATCAGCGGGGGAGGGAGAGTAAACTATGGCTACACCTTC.

The V call is TRBV29-1, the J call TRBJ2-3, with 12 bases identical to TRBD2. From germline, CDR1 is SQVTM and CDR2 ANQGSEA. The CDR3 is 15 amino acids. The J segment lost 6 bases and the V segment lost 4 bases, leaving 8 bases of the junction unmatched. CDR3 bases: TGCAGCGTTGGGGGGACTAGCGGGTCTCTGGATACGCAGTATTTT. Translating gives CSVGGTSGSLDTQYF.

J is TRBJ2-2 and V is TRBV5-6, with D perhaps given as TRBD1 or TRBD2 (5 bases each). Germline V gene lookup returns CDR1 SGHDT and CDR2 YYEEEE. Trimming stripped 4 bases from V and 4 bases from J, with 14 bases between. The CDR3 totals 15 residues. In nucleotides, the CDR3 is TGTGCCAGCAGCCCGGGGCCGCTAGGCACCGGGGAGCTGTTTTTT. Amino acids: CASSPGPLGTGELFF. Drawing the rest from reference TRBV5-6 and TRBJ2-2, the complete variable domain is DAGVTQSPTHLIKTRGQQVTLRCSPKSGHDTVSWYQQALGQGPQFIFQYYEEEERQRGNFPDRFSGHQFPNYSSELNVNALLLGDSALYLCASSPGPLGTGELFFGEGSRLTVL.

V usage is TRBV6-1 and J usage is TRBJ1-3; D not resolved. CDR1 MNHNS and CDR2 SASEGT come from the germline V gene. CDR3 length: 14 amino acids. Trimming pared 4 bases from V and 5 bases from J, leaving 12 bases between. CDR3 sequence (DNA): TGTGCCAGCAGTGCAAGAGAGTTCAGAAACACCATATATTTT. Residues: CASSAREFRNTIYF.

This clone was observed a single time. The rearrangement uses TRBV6-1 and TRBJ2-7, with a weak D call TRBD1 (6 bases). With 7 bases removed from V and 5 bases from J, the gap between germline ends came to 18 bases. CDR1 is MNHNS and CDR2 is SASEGT in the germline V gene. The CDR3 is 14 residues long. The CDR3 region is CASITDSLRNEQYF. The CDR3 coding sequence is TGTGCCAGCATCACGGACAGCTTGCGAAACGAGCAGTACTTC.

The chain is built from TRBV29-1 and TRBJ2-3; D remains unclear. Germline V lookup: CDR1 SQVTM, CDR2 ANQGSEA. The V gene lost 7 bases and the J gene lost 4 bases, with 18 bases spanning the gap. The length of the CDR3 is 14 residues. The CDR3 is CSGVVPSGADTQYF. In DNA form, the CDR3 reads TGCAGCGGCGTCGTCCCATCCGGCGCAGATACGCAGTATTTT.

This rearrangement joins TRBV5-1 to TRBJ2-1; 8 nucleotides match TRBD2. V lost 1 base, J lost 0 bases, and 18 bases stayed unmatched. This CDR3 region has 21 residues. Germline V lookup: CDR1 SGHRS, CDR2 YFSETQ. The CDR3 loop reads CASSLSLGRVERASSYNEQFF. Written as DNA, the CDR3 is TGCGCCAGCAGCTTGTCCCTCGGGAGGGTCGAGCGGGCGAGCTCCTACAATGAGCAGTTCTTC.

The count of this clone is one. The chain couples TRBV7-9 to TRBJ2-7; D is uncertain. CDR1 and CDR2 (germline): SEHNR, FQNEAQ (reference sequence). CDR3 length: 14 residues. Trimming stripped 3 bases from V and 0 bases from J, with 9 bases between. CDR3 sequence: CASSFGLNSYEQYF. CDR3 nucleotides: TGTGCCAGCAGCTTCGGCCTTAACTCCTACGAGCAGTACTTC.

This chain joins TRBV7-6 and TRBJ2-2; D is ambiguous. CDR1 and CDR2 from the germline V gene are SGHVS and FNYEAQ. Trimming cost V 0 bases and J 0 bases, with 2 bases left between them. The CDR3 has 14 residues. CDR3 DNA: TGTGCCAGCAGCTTAGCGGCGAACACCGGGGAGCTGTTTTTT. This codes for CASSLAANTGELFF.

The chain carries TRBV5-6 and TRBJ2-5; no firm D call. In germline, CDR1 is SGHDT, CDR2 YYEEEE. Trimming took 4 bases from V and 0 from J, leaving 10 bases between them. The CDR3 totals 14 residues. In DNA form, the CDR3 reads TGTGCCAGCAGCCCGGGCCCAGACCAAGAGACCCAGTACTTC. This gives the protein CASSPGPDQETQYF.

This chain uses TRBV2 with TRBJ1-2, with 7 bases that match TRBD1. J gave up 2 bases and V 7 bases, and 4 bases lay outside the gene matches. CDR1 is SNHLY, CDR2 FYNNEI, per germline. This CDR3 comprises 13 residues. The CDR3 coding sequence is TGTGCCAGCACCCCGACAGGGAACTATGGCTACACCTTC. As protein: CASTPTGNYGYTF.

This clone was counted once. V gene TRBV21-1 combines with J gene TRBJ2-7; the DNA was not compared with TRBD2, the D call given in the table. TRBV21-1 is listed as a pseudogene. The CDR3 contains 16 residues. CDR3 sequence: CASSRRLAGVTYEQYF. DNA of the CDR3: TGTGCCAGCAGCCGCCGACTAGCGGGAGTCACCTACGAGCAGTACTTC.

The chain links TRBV14 to TRBJ2-7, with unresolved D. The germline V and J ends were trimmed by 6 bases and 2 bases, with 5 bases remaining between them. There are 11 residues in the CDR3. Germline loops: CDR1 SGHDN, CDR2 FVKESK. The CDR3 is CASSQPYEQYF. DNA for the CDR3: TGTGCCAGCAGTCAACCCTACGAGCAGTACTTC.

The chain employs TRBV7-2 and TRBJ2-2; D is unresolved. CDR1 is SGHTA and CDR2 is FQGNSA in the germline V gene. The V end lost 3 bases, the J end lost 1 base, and 6 bases lay between the germline ends. This CDR3 spans 14 amino acids. The CDR3 protein is CASSLLMNTGELFF. The CDR3 bases are TGTGCCAGCAGCTTGTTGATGAACACCGGGGAGCTGTTTTTT.

This clone has only a few counts. This chain links TRBV6-5 with TRBJ2-5, with D maybe TRBD1 (5 bases). The V end lost 4 bases, the J end lost 1 base, and 10 bases lay between the germline ends. The germline gives CDR1 MNHEY, CDR2 SVGAGI. The CDR3 is 14 amino acids. For the CDR3, the DNA is TGTGCCAGCAGTTCCCCGACAGCCCAAGAGACCCAGTACTTC. Translation: CASSSPTAQETQYF.

In its sample, this clone was seen once. V and J are TRBV5-5 and TRBJ1-2, with 8 nucleotides matching TRBD1. The CDR3 contains 13 residues. The J segment lost 6 bases and the V segment lost 3 bases, leaving 4 bases of the junction unmatched. Germline V gene data show CDR1 as SGHKS and CDR2 as YYEKEE (reference sequence). The CDR3 bases are TGTGCCAGCAGCTCAGACAGGGGCCATGGCTACACCTTC. The encoded protein is CASSSDRGHGYTF. Complete variable domain (other parts from reference TRBV5-5 and TRBJ1-2): DAGVTQSPTHLIKTRGQQVTLRCSPISGHKSVSWYQQVLGQGPQFIFQYYEKEERGRGNFPDRFSARQFPNYSSELNVNALLLGDSALYLCASSSDRGHGYTFGSGTRLTVV.

This chain links TRBV4-1 with TRBJ1-2; D is perhaps TRBD1 (5 bases). The germline V gene encodes CDR1 MGHRA and CDR2 YSYEKL. The CDR3 loop spans 14 amino acids. Trimming pared 4 bases from V and 4 bases from J, leaving 13 bases between. CDR3 sequence: CASSLLQDPYGYTF. In DNA, the CDR3 is TGCGCCAGCAGCCTTTTACAGGACCCCTATGGCTACACCTTC.

The chain recombines TRBV11-3 with TRBJ1-1; D remains unclear. The germline gives CDR1 SGHNT, CDR2 YENEEA. The V and J ends lost 2 bases and 1 base respectively, with 5 bases between them. The CDR3 is 13 amino acids. CDR3 loop: CASSLSPNTEAFF. DNA for the CDR3: TGTGCCAGCAGCTTAAGTCCGAACACTGAAGCTTTCTTT.

The chain joins TRBV6-1 to TRBJ2-7; 7 bases fit TRBD2. Germline CDR1 and CDR2: MNHNS and SASEGT. After removal of 6 bases from V and 3 bases from J, the junction contained 5 bases not matched to a gene. CDR3 length equals 13 residues. CDR3 region: CASRGGTDYEQYF. DNA for the CDR3: TGTGCCAGCAGGGGGGGGACGGACTACGAGCAGTACTTC.

The rearrangement uses TRBV2 and TRBJ2-7; 8 nucleotides line up with TRBD1. CDR1 and CDR2 from the germline V gene are SNHLY and FYNNEI. After removal of 2 bases from V and 4 bases from J, the junction contained 7 bases not matched to a gene. This CDR3 region has 15 residues. The CDR3 nucleotides read TGTGCCAGCAGTGAACTCGGACAGGGTTTATACGAGCAGTACTTC. It is translated as CASSELGQGLYEQYF.

The chain is built from TRBV12-5 and TRBJ2-3; 7 positions agree with TRBD2. This CDR3 region has 16 residues. The germline CDR1 and CDR2 sequences are LGHNT and FRNRAP. V shed 6 bases, J shed 1 base, and the junction held 10 bases outside the gene matches. CDR3 sequence: CASGKGTNLGTDTQYF. In DNA, the CDR3 is TGTGCTAGTGGGAAAGGGACTAACCTTGGCACAGATACGCAGTATTTT.

The rearrangement uses TRBV2 and TRBJ2-7; D gene ambiguous. Germline values: CDR1 SNHLY, CDR2 FYNNEI. V shed 11 bases and J shed 2 bases, with 22 bases lying between them. The CDR3 has 15 residues. CDR3 sequence: CAAIELEGIPYEQYF. CDR3 nucleotides: TGTGCCGCGATCGAGTTGGAAGGAATACCCTACGAGCAGTACTTC.

The chain recombines TRBV4-2 with TRBJ2-3, with D possibly TRBD2 on 5 matching bases. V was shortened by 2 bases and J by 1 base, with 16 bases between the two germline ends. This CDR3 has 17 amino acids. Germline assignment: CDR1 LGHNA and CDR2 YNFKEQ. The CDR3 is CASSQSEAGSGTDTQYF. CDR3 DNA: TGTGCCAGCAGCCAATCCGAGGCGGGTAGCGGCACAGATACGCAGTATTTT.

This clone was counted a single time. The V and J genes are TRBV2 and TRBJ1-6; perhaps TRBD1 as D (6 bases). The CDR3 length is 13 residues. CDR1 SNHLY and CDR2 FYNNEI come from the germline V gene. V lost 7 bases and J lost 8, with 12 bases in between. This CDR3 is CASKRGADSPLHF. The CDR3 coding sequence is TGTGCCAGCAAACGGGGGGCCGATTCACCCCTCCACTTT.

As concerns this clone: This sample also contains other DNA sequences that code for the same CDR3. In DNA, the CDR3 is TGTGCCAGCAGCTTAGCCGGAGGGTGGGAGACCCAGTACTTC. Translation gives CASSLAGGWETQYF. The chain recombines TRBV7-9 with TRBJ2-5; perhaps TRBD2 as D (6 bases). This CDR3 comprises 14 residues. The germline V and J ends were trimmed by 0 bases and 5 bases, with 10 bases remaining between them. Per germline, CDR1 SEHNR and CDR2 FQNEAQ (reference sequence).

This sequence joins TRBV6-5 and TRBJ2-4, with D uncertain. V was clipped by 4 bases and J by 4 bases, with 14 bases between them. The CDR3 extends over 15 amino acids. Per germline, CDR1 MNHEY and CDR2 SVGAGI. The CDR3 here is CASSFSTKHKNIQYF. CDR3 DNA sequence: TGTGCCAGCAGTTTCTCCACCAAACATAAAAACATTCAGTACTTC.